The 23 T cell receptor beta chains below come from one sample, sequenced in a study of cytomegalovirus exposure and HLA in healthy donors. Primers: 60 Vbeta forward and 13 Jbeta reverse. Repertoires were generated with immunoSEQ multiplex PCR, while TCRdb's copy carries only in-frame clones and drops some. In the table there are approximately 130,000 clones, roughly 83% of which are singletons. The sample was PBMCs. These receptors were taken from a girl aged 2-10 years in good health and CMV-seronegative.

The V gene is TRBV2, the J gene TRBJ2-3; 8 bases are shared with TRBD2. The CDR3 covers 16 residues. V was clipped by 7 bases and J by 2 bases; unmatched bases: 11. Germline-derived CDR1 and CDR2 are SNHLY and FYNNEI. The CDR3 loop is CASTAGVVPHTDTQYF. DNA of the CDR3: TGTGCCAGCACAGCGGGGGTGGTTCCACACACAGATACGCAGTATTTT.

The V and J genes are TRBV4-1 and TRBJ2-7; 13 nucleotides agree with TRBD2. V trimming: 1 base; J trimming: 4 bases; junction bases outside the gene matches: 4. The CDR3 length is 16 residues. Germline CDR1 is MGHRA and CDR2 is YSYEKL. Here the CDR3 reads CASSQVGTSGVYEQYF. For the CDR3, the DNA is TGCGCCAGCAGCCAAGTTGGGACTAGCGGGGTTTACGAGCAGTACTTC.

The rearrangement joins TRBV30 to TRBJ1-3; possible D gene TRBD1, 5 bases. Trimming cost V 0 bases and J 0 bases, with 12 bases left between them. Germline V lookup: CDR1 GTSNPN, CDR2 SVGIG (reference sequence). The length of the CDR3 is 16 residues. DNA of the CDR3: TGTGCCTGGAGTGTACAATTAGGGGCCTCTGGAAACACCATATATTTT. It translates to CAWSVQLGASGNTIYF.

The V and J genes are TRBV6-1 and TRBJ2-5; the match to TRBD2 covers 7 bases. The tail of the sequence fits TRBJ2-7 better, so the J call may be wrong. The V gene's germline CDR1 is MNHNS and CDR2 SASEGT. The CDR3 runs to 13 residues. CDR3 sequence (DNA): TGTGCCAGCAGTGAACAGCGGGAAGACGAGCAGTACTTC. Its protein product is CASSEQREDEQYF.

The CDR3 DNA follows: TGTGCCAGCAGTGACTCGACTAGCGGGGGGGGGACAGATACGCAGTATTTT. Translated, it gives CASSDSTSGGGTDTQYF. V and J are TRBV6-4 and TRBJ2-3, with 14 bases that match TRBD2. The germline CDR1 and CDR2 sequences are MRHNA and SNTAGT. After removal of 0 bases from V and 3 bases from J, the junction contained 2 bases not matched to a gene. The CDR3 runs 17 residues.

This chain connects TRBV6-1 to TRBJ2-1; no clear D gene. In germline, CDR1 is MNHNS, CDR2 SASEGT. The V gene lost 4 bases and the J gene lost 7 bases, with 20 bases spanning the gap. CDR3 length: 16 amino acids. Here the CDR3 DNA reads TGTGCCAGCAGTGGAATAATCCGGGTCAGCCCTAATGAGCAGTTCTTC. Protein product: CASSGIIRVSPNEQFF.

The CDR3 loop reads CSAGQVIYNEQFF. The CDR3 DNA reads TGCAGCGCCGGACAGGTTATCTACAATGAGCAGTTCTTC. This chain connects TRBV29-1 to TRBJ2-1; 7 bases match TRBD1. The CDR3 is 13 amino acids. J gave up 3 bases and V 7 bases, and 6 bases lay outside the gene matches. CDR1 and CDR2 from the germline V gene are SQVTM and ANQGSEA.

The chain has TRBV16 and TRBJ1-5; D remains unclear. Germline lookup yields CDR1 KGHSY and CDR2 FQNENV. Deletions cut 1 base from V and 6 bases from J, with 4 bases between. The CDR3 extends over 12 amino acids. The CDR3 reads CASSQFGQPQHF. CDR3 bases: TGTGCCAGCAGCCAATTCGGTCAGCCCCAGCATTTT. Looking up the rest from reference TRBV16 and TRBJ1-5 gives the full variable domain: GEEVAQTPKHLVRGEGQKAKLYCAPIKGHSYVFWYQQVLKNEFKFLISFQNENVFDETGMPKERFSAKCLPNSPCSLEIQATKLEDSAVYFCASSQFGQPQHFGDGTRLSIL.

V is TRBV6-6 and J is TRBJ2-3; tentative D call: TRBD2 (6 bases). V lost 2 bases and J lost 4, with 16 bases in between. The CDR3 contains 16 residues. The germline CDR1 and CDR2 sequences are MNHNY and SVGAGI (reference sequence). CDR3 in amino acids: CASSYDTSPPPDTQYF. The CDR3, as DNA: TGTGCCAGCAGTTACGACACTAGCCCTCCCCCAGATACGCAGTATTTT.

The chain couples TRBV9 to TRBJ2-1; D remains ambiguous. V lost 0 bases to trimming and J lost 4 bases, with 11 bases between them. The germline gives CDR1 SGDLS, CDR2 YYNGEE. The CDR3 contains 15 residues. DNA for the CDR3: TGTGCCAGCAGCGTAGCCGAGGCGGCTTACAATGAGCAGTTCTTC. Translation: CASSVAEAAYNEQFF.

The chain couples TRBV13 to TRBJ2-3; D may be TRBD2 (6 bases). This CDR3 spans 13 amino acids. V lost 5 bases, J lost 9 bases, and 15 bases lay in between. Germline assignment: CDR1 PRHDT and CDR2 FYEKMQ (reference sequence). This CDR3 is CASSPSRRGTQYF. The CDR3 nucleotides read TGTGCCAGCAGCCCTAGTAGGCGGGGCACGCAGTATTTT.

V and J are TRBV27 and TRBJ1-5; a weak D match, TRBD1 (6 bases). The CDR3 loop spans 15 amino acids. Trimming shortened V by 5 bases and J by 5 bases, and 16 bases separated the two germline ends. The germline V gene encodes CDR1 MNHEY and CDR2 SMNVEV (reference sequence). The CDR3 sequence: CASSITGLGHQPQHF. The CDR3 bases are TGTGCCAGCAGTATCACAGGGTTAGGACATCAGCCCCAGCATTTT.

This chain links TRBV9 with TRBJ2-1, with D maybe TRBD1 (6 bases). CDR3 length: 16 residues. Looked up from germline, CDR1 is SGDLS and CDR2 is YYNGEE. V lost 6 bases and J lost 0, with 16 bases in between. Here the CDR3 reads CASTEDGTSSYNEQFF. CDR3 bases: TGTGCCAGCACCGAGGATGGGACAAGCTCCTACAATGAGCAGTTCTTC.

The chain has TRBV19 and TRBJ2-5; maybe TRBD1 (6 bases). Trimming removed 5 bases at V and 7 bases at J, with 11 bases between. There are 12 residues in the CDR3. Germline V gene lookup returns CDR1 LNHDA and CDR2 SQIVND (reference sequence). Written as DNA, the CDR3 is TGTGCCAGTAGTGAGACAGGAGCGACCCAGTACTTC. This encodes CASSETGATQYF.

This clone was seen only once. J is TRBJ2-7 and V is TRBV28, with 8 bases that match TRBD2. This CDR3 contains 16 residues. Trimming at V came to 4 bases and at J to 3 bases, leaving 11 bases not matched to a gene. The germline V gene has CDR1 MDHEN and CDR2 SYDVKM. This chain's CDR3 is CASSSATSVNIYEQYF. CDR3 bases: TGTGCCAGCAGTTCAGCGACTAGCGTAAATATCTACGAGCAGTACTTC.

The chain combines TRBV5-1 with TRBJ2-2, with a tentative D call TRBD1 (5 bases). The CDR3 loop spans 16 amino acids. Germline lookup yields CDR1 SGHRS and CDR2 YFSETQ. Trimming removed 0 bases at V and 0 bases at J, with 9 bases between. The CDR3 loop reads CASSLVATANTGELFF. DNA for the CDR3: TGCGCCAGCAGCTTGGTCGCGACAGCGAACACCGGGGAGCTGTTTTTT.

The rearrangement joins TRBV27 to TRBJ1-1; D is possibly TRBD1 (6 bases). The CDR3 sequence is 14 residues long. Trimming shortened V by 4 bases and J by 2 bases, and 11 bases separated the two germline ends. Germline CDR1 reads MNHEY; CDR2 reads SMNVEV (reference sequence). CDR3 in DNA: TGTGCCAGCAGTTCCGGACAGCTTAACACTGAAGCTTTCTTT. This encodes CASSSGQLNTEAFF.

This chain connects TRBV4-1 to TRBJ2-1; D might be TRBD2 (7 bases). In germline, CDR1 is MGHRA, CDR2 YSYEKL. The CDR3 spans 17 residues. V was shortened by 4 bases and J by 0 bases, with 16 bases between the two germline ends. The CDR3 spells CASSLGGGAFSYNEQFF. The CDR3 DNA reads TGCGCCAGCAGCCTCGGAGGGGGGGCTTTCTCCTACAATGAGCAGTTCTTC.

The chain carries TRBV6-1 and TRBJ2-7; 12 bases are shared with TRBD1. Germline-derived CDR1 and CDR2 are MNHNS and SASEGT. CDR3 size: 15 residues. The trim removed 5 bases at V and 4 bases at J, leaving 6 bases unmatched. The CDR3 DNA reads as TGTGCCAGCAGTCGAGGGACAGGGGGCGAATACGAGCAGTACTTC. Its protein product is CASSRGTGGEYEQYF.

As to this clone: The junction shows a germline mismatch at one end, possibly a read error. The chain has TRBV6-1 and TRBJ2-7; maybe TRBD1 (6 bases). Germline values: CDR1 MNHNS, CDR2 SASEGT. The CDR3 is 16 residues long. CDR3 loop: CASSASEGGTGSTSNF. CDR3 coding DNA: TGTGCCAGCAGTGCAAGTGAAGGGGGTACAGGGAGTACGTCGAACTTC.

The genes are TRBV7-2 and TRBJ2-1; TRBD1 aligns across 11 bases. V trimming: 1 base; J trimming: 3 bases; junction bases outside the gene matches: 5. Germline values: CDR1 SGHTA, CDR2 FQGNSA. This CDR3 contains 17 residues. The CDR3 nucleotides read TGTGCCAGCAGCTTAGAGCGGACAGGGGGCTTCTACAATGAGCAGTTCTTC. Translated, it gives CASSLERTGGFYNEQFF.

The rearrangement links TRBV4-1 to TRBJ2-5; D gene uncertain. The CDR3 covers 15 residues. The germline V gene encodes CDR1 MGHRA and CDR2 YSYEKL. V was trimmed by 4 bases and J by 1 base, leaving 13 bases between them. In DNA form, the CDR3 reads TGCGCCAGCAGCCCCCTCTGGGCGTTCCAAGAGACCCAGTACTTC. Its translation: CASSPLWAFQETQYF.

This sequence joins TRBV6-1 and TRBJ2-7, with D unresolved. This CDR3 has 13 amino acids. Germline-derived CDR1 and CDR2 are MNHNS and SASEGT. The V gene lost 1 base and the J gene lost 6 bases, with 10 bases spanning the gap. The DNA for the CDR3 is TGTGCCAGCAGTGAAGAATCTATATCCGAGCAGTACTTC. Translation: CASSEESISEQYF.